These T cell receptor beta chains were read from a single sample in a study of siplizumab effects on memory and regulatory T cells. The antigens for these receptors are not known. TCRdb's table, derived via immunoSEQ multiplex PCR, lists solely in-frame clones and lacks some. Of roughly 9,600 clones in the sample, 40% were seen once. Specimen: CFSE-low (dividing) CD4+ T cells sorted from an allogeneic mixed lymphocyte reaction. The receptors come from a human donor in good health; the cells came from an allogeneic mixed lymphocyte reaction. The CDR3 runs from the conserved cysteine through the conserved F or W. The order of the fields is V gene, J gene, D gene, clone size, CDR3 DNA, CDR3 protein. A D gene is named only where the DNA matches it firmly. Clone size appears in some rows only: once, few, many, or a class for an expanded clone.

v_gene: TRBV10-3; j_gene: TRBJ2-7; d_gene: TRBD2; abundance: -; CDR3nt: TGTGCCAGCAGTGCGGGACTAGCGGGAGGATACGAGCAGTACTTC; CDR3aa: CASSAGLAGGYEQYF
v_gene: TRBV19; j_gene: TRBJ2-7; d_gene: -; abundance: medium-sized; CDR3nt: TGTGCCAGTAGTATCACCAGGGACAACGAGCAGTACTTC; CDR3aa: CASSITRDNEQYF
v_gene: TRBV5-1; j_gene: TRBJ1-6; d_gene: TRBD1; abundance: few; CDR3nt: TGCGCCAGCAGAAAGACAGGGGACTATAATTCACCCCTCCACTTT; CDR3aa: CASRKTGDYNSPLHF
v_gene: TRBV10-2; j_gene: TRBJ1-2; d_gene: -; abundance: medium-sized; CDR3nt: TGCGCCAGCAGTGAAGGCCCAGTACCCTATGGCTACACCTTC; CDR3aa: CASSEGPVPYGYTF
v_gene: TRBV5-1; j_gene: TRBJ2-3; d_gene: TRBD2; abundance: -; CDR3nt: TGCGCCAGCAGCTTGGGACTAGCGGGAGACCTGGATACGCAGTATTTT; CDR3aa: CASSLGLAGDLDTQYF
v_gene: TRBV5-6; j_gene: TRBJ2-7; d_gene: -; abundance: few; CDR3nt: TGTGCCAGCAGCCCTGGGACTCAGGCTCAGGGCCCCGAGCAGTACTTC; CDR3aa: CASSPGTQAQGPEQYF
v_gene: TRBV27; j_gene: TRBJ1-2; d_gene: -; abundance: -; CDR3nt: TGTGCCAGCAGTTTTGGGGGTCAGAGGGCGGGTAACTATGGCTACACCTTC; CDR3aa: CASSFGGQRAGNYGYTF
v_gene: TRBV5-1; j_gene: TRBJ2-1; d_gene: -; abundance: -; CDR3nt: TGCGCCAGCAGCTCGGACCCCCACAATGAGCAGTTCTTC; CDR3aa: CASSSDPHNEQFF
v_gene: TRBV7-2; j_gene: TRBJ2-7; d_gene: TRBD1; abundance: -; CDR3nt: TGTGCCAGCAGCGGGGGGGGACAGGGTACCTACTACGAGCAGTACTTC; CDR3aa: CASSGGGQGTYYEQYF
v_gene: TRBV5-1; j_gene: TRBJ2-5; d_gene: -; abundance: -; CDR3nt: TGCGCCAGCAGCTGGTCTGGAACGGACGGAGAGACCCAGTACTTC; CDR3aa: CASSWSGTDGETQYF
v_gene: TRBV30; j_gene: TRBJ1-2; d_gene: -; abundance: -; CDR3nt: TGTGCCTGGAGGAGGAACTATGGCTACACCTTC; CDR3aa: CAWRRNYGYTF
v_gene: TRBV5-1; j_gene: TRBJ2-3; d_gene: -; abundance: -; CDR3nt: TGCGCCAGCAGCTTATGGGAGCGTGCAGATACGCAGTATTTT; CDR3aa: CASSLWERADTQYF
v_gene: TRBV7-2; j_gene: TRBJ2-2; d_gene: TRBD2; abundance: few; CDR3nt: TGTGCCAGCAGCTATACTAGCGGGAGAGTCACCGGGGAGCTGTTTTTT; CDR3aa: CASSYTSGRVTGELFF
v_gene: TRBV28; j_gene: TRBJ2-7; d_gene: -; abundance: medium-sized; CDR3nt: TGTGCCAGCAGTCTCCACGGCTCCTACGAGCAGTACTTC; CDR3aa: CASSLHGSYEQYF
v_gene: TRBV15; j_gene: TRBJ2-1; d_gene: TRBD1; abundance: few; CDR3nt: TGTGCCACCAGCCGACAGGGATCCAGCTCCTACAATGAGCAGTTCTTC; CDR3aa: CATSRQGSSSYNEQFF
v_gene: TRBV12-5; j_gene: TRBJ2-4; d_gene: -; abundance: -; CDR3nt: TGTGCTAGTGGTTTGCCCCTGAATAGTGGGGTAGCCAAAAACATTCAGTACTTC; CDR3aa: CASGLPLNSGVAKNIQYF
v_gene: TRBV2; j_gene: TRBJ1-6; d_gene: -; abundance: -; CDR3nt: TGTGCCAGCAGTGAAAGGAGTACGGGTACTTCACCCCTCCACTTT; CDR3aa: CASSERSTGTSPLHF
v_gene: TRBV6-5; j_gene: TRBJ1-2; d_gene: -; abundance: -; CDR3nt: TGTGCCAGCCACCGAAAGGGACAAGGGCAGTTGTGCACCTTC; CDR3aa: CASHRKGQGQLCTF
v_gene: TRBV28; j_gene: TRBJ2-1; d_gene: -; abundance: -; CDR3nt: TGTGCCAGCAGGCCCTCCGGTACCTACAATGAGCAGTTCTTC; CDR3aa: CASRPSGTYNEQFF
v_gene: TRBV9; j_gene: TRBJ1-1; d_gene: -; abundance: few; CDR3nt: TGTGCCAGCAGCGTAGTGTCCAGGGACACTGAAGCTTTCTTT; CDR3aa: CASSVVSRDTEAFF
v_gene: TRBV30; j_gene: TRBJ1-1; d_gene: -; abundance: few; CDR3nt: TGTGCCTGGGGATTGAACACTGAAGCTTTCTTT; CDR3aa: CAWGLNTEAFF
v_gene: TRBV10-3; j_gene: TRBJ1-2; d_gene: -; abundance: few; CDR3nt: TGTGCCATCAGTGAGGGGGTTCAGGGAGGCTATGGCTACACCTTC; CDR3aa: CAISEGVQGGYGYTF
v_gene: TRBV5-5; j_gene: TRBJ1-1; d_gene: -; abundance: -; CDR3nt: TGTGCCAGCAGCTTGGGATCGACAGCCCCTGAAGCTTTCTTT; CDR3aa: CASSLGSTAPEAFF
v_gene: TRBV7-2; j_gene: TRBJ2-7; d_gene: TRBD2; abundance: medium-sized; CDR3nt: TGTGCCAGCAGCCTCGGAGGTGCGGGAGCAAACGAGCAGTACTTC; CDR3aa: CASSLGGAGANEQYF
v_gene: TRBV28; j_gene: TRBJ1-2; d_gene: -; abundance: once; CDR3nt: TGTGCCAGCAGTTACTCAGGGCGAGGGGGCTACACCTTC; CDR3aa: CASSYSGRGGYTF
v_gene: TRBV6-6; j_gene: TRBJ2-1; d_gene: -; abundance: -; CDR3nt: TGTGCCAGCAGCCTTGACAATGAGCAGTTCTTC; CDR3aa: CASSLDNEQFF
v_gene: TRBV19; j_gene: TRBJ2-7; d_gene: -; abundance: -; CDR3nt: TGTGCCAGTAGTACACGGGACGGCCCCTACGAGCAGTACTTC; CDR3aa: CASSTRDGPYEQYF
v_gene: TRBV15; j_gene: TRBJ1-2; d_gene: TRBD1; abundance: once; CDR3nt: TGTGCCACCACGCCAGGGGGCTATGGCTACACCTTC; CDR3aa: CATTPGGYGYTF
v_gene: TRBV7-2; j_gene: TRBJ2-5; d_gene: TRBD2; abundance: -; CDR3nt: TGTGCCAGCAGTCGAGGACTAGCGGGAGCTTCCCAAGAGACCCAGTACTTC; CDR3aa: CASSRGLAGASQETQYF
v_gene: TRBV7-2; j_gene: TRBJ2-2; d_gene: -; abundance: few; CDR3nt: TGTGCCAGCAGCTTAGTGACACCGAACACCGGGGAGCTGTTTTTT; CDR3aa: CASSLVTPNTGELFF
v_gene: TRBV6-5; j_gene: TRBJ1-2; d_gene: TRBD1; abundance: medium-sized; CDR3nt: TGTGCCAGCAGTTACGACAGGGGCGGTGGCTACACCTTC; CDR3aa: CASSYDRGGGYTF
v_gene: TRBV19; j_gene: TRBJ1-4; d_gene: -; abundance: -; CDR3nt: TGTGCCAGTAGTCCCCAAGTGGGCGAAAAACTGTTTTTT; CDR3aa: CASSPQVGEKLFF
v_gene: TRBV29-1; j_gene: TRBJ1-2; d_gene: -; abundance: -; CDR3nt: TGCAGCGTGAAGGGGGGGCGCGACTATGGCTACACCTTC; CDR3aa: CSVKGGRDYGYTF
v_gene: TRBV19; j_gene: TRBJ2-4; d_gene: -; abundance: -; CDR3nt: TGTGCCAGTAGTGGTAGCTGGGCGCATGGGGAAAACATTCAGTACTTC; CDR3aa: CASSGSWAHGENIQYF
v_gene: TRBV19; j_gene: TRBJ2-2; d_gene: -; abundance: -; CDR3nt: TGTGCCAGTAGTATATTGGGAATGGCCGGGGAGCTGTTTTTT; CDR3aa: CASSILGMAGELFF
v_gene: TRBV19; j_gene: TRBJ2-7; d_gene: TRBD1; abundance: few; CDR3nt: TGTGCCAGTAGTATAGCTGGGACAGGCTACGAGCAGTACTTC; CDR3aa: CASSIAGTGYEQYF
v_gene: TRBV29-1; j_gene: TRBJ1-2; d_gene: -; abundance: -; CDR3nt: TGCAGCGGTTCACCCCTTCAGGGACCTGGCTACACCTTC; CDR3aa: CSGSPLQGPGYTF
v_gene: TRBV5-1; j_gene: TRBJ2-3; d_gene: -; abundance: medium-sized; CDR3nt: TGCGCCAGCAGCTTGGAAGGGGCGCTCACAGATACGCAGTATTTT; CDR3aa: CASSLEGALTDTQYF
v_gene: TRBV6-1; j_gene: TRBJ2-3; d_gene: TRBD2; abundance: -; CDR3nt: TGTGCCAGCAGTGAACGACTAGCGGGAGGTTGGAATACGCAGTATTTT; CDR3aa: CASSERLAGGWNTQYF
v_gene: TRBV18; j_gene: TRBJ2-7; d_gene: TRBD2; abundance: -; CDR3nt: TGTGCCAGCTCACCGACGGGGGAGGGGCGCGAGCAGTACTTC; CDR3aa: CASSPTGEGREQYF